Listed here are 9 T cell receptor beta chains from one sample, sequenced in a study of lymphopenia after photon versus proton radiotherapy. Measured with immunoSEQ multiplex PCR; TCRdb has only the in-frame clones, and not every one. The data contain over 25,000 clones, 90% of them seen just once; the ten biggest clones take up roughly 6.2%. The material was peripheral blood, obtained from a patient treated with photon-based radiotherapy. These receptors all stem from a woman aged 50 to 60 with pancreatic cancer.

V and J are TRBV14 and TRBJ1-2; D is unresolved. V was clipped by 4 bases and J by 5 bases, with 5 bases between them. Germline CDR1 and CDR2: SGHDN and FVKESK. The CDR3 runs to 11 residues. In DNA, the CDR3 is TGTGCCAGCAGCCGGGATTATGGCTACACCTTC. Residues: CASSRDYGYTF.

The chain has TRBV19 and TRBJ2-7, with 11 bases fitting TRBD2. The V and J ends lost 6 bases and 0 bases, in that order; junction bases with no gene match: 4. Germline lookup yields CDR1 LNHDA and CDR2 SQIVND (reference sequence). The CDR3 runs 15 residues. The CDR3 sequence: CASRSTSGSSYEQYF. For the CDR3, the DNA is TGTGCCAGTAGGTCAACTAGCGGGAGCTCCTACGAGCAGTACTTC.

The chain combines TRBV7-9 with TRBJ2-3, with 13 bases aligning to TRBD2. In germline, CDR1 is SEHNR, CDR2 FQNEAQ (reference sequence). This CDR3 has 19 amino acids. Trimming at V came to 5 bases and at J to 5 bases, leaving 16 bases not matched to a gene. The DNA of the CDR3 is TGTGCCAGCAGCCCGCAACTAGCGGGAGGGCCTCTGTTAATAGATACGCAGTATTTT. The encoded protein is CASSPQLAGGPLLIDTQYF. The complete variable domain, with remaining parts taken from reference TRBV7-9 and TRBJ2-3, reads DTGVSQNPRHKITKRGQNVTFRCDPISEHNRLYWYRQTLGQGPEFLTYFQNEAQLEKSRLLSDRFSAERPKGSFSTLEIQRTEQGDSAMYLCASSPQLAGGPLLIDTQYFGPGTRLTVL.

The CDR3 DNA reads as TGTGCCAGCAGCTTAGGGCTAGCGGAAGTCACAGATACGCAGTATTTT. Its protein product is CASSLGLAEVTDTQYF. This rearrangement joins TRBV7-3 to TRBJ2-3; 7 bases map to TRBD2. The V and J ends lost 2 bases and 2 bases, in that order; junction bases with no gene match: 7. This CDR3 comprises 16 residues. Germline-derived CDR1 and CDR2 are SGHTA and FQGTGA.

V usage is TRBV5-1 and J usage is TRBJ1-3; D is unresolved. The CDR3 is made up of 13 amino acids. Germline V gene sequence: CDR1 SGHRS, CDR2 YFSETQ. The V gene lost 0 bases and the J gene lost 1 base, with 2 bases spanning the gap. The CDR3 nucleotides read TGCGCCAGCAGCTTGGAATCTGGAAACACCATATATTTT. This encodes CASSLESGNTIYF. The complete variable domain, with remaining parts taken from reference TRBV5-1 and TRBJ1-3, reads KAGVTQTPRYLIKTRGQQVTLSCSPISGHRSVSWYQQTPGQGLQFLFEYFSETQRNKGNFPGRFSGRQFSNSRSEMNVSTLELGDSALYLCASSLESGNTIYFGEGSWLTVV.

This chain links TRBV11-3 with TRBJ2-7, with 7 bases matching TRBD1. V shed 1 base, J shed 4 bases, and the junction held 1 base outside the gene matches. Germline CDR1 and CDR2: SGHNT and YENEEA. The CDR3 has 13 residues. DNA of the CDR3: TGTGCCAGCAGCTTAGGGACAGGTTACGAGCAGTACTTC. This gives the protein CASSLGTGYEQYF.

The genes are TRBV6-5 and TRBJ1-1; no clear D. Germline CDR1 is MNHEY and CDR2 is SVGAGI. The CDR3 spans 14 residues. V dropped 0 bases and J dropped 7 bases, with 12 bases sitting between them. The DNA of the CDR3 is TGTGCCAGCAGTTACTCGACCCTTATGAGTGAAGCTTTCTTT. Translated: CASSYSTLMSEAFF.

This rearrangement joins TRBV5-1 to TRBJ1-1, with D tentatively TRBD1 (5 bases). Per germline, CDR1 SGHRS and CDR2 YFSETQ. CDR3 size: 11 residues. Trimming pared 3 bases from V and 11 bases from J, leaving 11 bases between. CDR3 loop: CASSSTGEAFF. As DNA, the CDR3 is TGCGCCAGCAGCTCCACAGGTGAGGCTTTCTTT.

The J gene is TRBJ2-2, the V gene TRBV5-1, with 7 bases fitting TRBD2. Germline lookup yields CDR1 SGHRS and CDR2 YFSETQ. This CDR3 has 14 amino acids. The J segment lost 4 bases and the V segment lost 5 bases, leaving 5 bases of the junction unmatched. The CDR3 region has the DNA TGCGCCAGCAGTATACGGGAGGCCACCGGGGAGCTGTTTTTT. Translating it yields CASSIREATGELFF.